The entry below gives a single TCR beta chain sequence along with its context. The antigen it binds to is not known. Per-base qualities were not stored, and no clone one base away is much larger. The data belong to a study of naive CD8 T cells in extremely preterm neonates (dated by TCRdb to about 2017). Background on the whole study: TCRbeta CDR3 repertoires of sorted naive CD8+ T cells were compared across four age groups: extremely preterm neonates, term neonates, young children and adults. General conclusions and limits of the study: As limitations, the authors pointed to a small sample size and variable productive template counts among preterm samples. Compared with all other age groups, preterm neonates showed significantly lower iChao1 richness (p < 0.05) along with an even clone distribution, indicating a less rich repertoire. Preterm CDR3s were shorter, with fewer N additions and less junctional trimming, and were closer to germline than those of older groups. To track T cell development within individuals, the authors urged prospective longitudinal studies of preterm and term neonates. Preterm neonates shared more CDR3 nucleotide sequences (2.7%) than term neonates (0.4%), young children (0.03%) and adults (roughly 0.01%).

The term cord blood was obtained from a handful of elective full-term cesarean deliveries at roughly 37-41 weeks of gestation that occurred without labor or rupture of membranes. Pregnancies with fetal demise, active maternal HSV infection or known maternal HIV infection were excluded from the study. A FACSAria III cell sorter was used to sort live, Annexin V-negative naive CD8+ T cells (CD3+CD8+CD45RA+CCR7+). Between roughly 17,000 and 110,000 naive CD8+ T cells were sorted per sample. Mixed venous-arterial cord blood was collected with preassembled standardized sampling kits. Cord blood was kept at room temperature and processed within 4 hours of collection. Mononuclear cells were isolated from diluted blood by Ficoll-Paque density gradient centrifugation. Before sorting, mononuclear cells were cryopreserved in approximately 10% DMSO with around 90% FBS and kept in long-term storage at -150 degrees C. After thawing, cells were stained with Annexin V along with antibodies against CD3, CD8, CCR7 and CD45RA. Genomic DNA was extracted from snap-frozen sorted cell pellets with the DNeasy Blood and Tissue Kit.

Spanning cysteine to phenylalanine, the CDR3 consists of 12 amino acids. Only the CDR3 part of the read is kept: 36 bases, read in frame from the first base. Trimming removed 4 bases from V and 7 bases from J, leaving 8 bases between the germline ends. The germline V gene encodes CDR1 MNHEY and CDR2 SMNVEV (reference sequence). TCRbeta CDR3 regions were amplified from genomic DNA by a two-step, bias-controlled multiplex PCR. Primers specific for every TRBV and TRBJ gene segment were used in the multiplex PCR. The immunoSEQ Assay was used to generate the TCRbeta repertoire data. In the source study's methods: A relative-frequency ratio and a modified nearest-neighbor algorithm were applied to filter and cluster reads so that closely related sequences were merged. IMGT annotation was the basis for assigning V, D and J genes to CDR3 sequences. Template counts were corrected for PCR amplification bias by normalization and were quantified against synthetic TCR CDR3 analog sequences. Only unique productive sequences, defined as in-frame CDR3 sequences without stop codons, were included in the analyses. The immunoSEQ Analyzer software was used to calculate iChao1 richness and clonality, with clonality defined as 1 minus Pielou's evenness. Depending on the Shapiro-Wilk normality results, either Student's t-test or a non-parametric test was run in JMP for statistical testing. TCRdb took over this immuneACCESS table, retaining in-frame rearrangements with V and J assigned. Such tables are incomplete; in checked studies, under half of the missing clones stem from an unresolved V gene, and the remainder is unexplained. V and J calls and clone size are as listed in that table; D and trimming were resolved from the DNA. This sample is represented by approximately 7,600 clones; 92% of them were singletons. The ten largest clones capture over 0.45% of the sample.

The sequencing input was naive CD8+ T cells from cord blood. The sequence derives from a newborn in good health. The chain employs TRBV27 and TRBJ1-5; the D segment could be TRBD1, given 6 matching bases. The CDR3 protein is CASSSQGQPQHF. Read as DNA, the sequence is TGTGCCAGCAGTTCACAGGGCCAGCCCCAGCATTTT.